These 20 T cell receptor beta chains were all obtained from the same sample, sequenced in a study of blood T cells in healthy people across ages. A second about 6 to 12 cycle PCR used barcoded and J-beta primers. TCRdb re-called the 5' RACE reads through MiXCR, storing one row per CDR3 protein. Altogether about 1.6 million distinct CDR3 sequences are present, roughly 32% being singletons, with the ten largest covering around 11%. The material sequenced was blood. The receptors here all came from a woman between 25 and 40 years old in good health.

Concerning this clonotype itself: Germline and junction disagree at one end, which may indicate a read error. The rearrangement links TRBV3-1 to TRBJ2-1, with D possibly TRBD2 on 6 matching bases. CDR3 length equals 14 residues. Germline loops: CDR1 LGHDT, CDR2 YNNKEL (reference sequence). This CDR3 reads CANSQTGRGNEQFF. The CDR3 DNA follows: TGTGCCAACAGCCAAACGGGACGGGGGAATGAGCAGTTCTTC.

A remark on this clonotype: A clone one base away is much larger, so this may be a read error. In nucleotides, the CDR3 is TGCAGTGCTAGAGTGGTGCTAGACTCCTACAATGAGCAGTTCTTC. Protein sequence: CSARVVLDSYNEQFF. The V gene is TRBV20-1, the J gene TRBJ2-1; no definite D call. Trimming cost V 1 base and J 0 bases, with 10 bases left between them. Germline V gene sequence: CDR1 DFQATT, CDR2 SNEGSKA (reference sequence). The CDR3 runs to 15 residues.

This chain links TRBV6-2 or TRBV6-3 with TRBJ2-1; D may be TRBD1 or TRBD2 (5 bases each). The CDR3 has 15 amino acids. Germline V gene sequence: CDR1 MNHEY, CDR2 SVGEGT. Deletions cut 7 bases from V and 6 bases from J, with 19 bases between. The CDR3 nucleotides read TGTGCCAGCATCCCCTCCCGGGGCTTAACCAATGAGCAGTTCTTC. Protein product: CASIPSRGLTNEQFF.

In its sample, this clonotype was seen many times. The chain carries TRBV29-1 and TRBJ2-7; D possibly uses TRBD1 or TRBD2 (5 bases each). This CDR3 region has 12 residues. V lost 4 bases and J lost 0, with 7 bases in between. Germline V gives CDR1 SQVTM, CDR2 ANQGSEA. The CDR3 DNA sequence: TGCAGCGTTGTCGGGGCCTCCTACGAGCAGTACTTC. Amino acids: CSVVGASYEQYF.

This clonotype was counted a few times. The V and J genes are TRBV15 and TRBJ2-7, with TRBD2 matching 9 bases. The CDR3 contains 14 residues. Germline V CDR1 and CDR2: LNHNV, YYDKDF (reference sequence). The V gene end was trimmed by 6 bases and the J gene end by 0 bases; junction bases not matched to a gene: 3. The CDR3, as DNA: TGTGCCACCAGTGCGGGGGGGAACTCCTACGAGCAGTACTTC. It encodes CATSAGGNSYEQYF.

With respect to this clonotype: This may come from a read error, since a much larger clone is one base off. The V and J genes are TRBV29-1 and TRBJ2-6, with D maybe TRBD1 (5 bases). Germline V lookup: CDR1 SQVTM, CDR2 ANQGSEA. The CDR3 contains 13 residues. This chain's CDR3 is CSVEWVGANALTF. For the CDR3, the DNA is TGCAGCGTTGAGTGGGTAGGGGCCAACGCCCTGACTTTC.

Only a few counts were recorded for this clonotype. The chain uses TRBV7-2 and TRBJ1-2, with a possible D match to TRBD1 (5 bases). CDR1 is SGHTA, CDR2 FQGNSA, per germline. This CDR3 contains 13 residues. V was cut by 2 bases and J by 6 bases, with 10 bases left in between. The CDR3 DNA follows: TGTGCCAGCAGCTTATGGGGGGGGAATGGCTACACCTTC. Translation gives CASSLWGGNGYTF.

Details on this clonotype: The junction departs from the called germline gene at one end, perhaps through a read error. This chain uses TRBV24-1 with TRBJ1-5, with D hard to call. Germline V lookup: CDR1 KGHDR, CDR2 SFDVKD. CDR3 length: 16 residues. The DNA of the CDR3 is TGTGCCGCCAGTGATAGGACCGCCGCCGACAATCAGCCCCAGCATTTT. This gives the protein CAASDRTAADNQPQHF.

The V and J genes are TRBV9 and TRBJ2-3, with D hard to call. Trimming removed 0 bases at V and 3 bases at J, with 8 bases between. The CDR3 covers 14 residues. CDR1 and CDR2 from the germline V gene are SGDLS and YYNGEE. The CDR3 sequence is CASSVELGTDTQYF. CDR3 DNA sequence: TGTGCCAGCAGCGTAGAGTTGGGTACAGATACGCAGTATTTT.

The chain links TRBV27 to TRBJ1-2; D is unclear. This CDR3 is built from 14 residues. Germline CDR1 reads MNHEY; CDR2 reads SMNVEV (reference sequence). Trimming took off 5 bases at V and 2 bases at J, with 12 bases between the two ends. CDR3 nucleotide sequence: TGTGCCAGCAGTGAGAAGACACCCAACTATGGCTACACCTTC. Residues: CASSEKTPNYGYTF.

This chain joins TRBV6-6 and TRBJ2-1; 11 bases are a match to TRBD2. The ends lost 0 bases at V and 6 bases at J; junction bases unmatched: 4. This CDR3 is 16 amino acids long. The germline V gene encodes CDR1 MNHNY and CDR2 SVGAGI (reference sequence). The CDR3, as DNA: TGTGCCAGCAGTTACTCAAGTAGCGGGAGGGTCAATGAGCAGTTCTTC. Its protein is CASSYSSSGRVNEQFF.

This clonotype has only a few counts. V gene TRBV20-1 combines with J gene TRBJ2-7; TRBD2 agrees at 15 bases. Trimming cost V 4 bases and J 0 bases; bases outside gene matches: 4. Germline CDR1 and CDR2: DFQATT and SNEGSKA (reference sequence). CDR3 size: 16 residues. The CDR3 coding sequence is TGCAGTGCTATGGGGACTAGCGGGAGGCCCTCCTACGAGCAGTACTTC. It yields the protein CSAMGTSGRPSYEQYF.

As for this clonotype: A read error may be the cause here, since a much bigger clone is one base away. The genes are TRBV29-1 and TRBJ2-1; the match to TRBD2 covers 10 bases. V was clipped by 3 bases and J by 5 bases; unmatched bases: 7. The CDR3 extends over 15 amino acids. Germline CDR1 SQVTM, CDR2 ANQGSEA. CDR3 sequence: CSVDHPLAGHNEQFF. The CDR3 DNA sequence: TGCAGCGTTGATCACCCACTAGCGGGACACAATGAGCAGTTCTTC.

The CDR3 protein is CASSPRQRDEQYF. The CDR3, as DNA: TGCGCCAGCAGTCCACGGCAGCGAGACGAGCAGTACTTC. V and J are TRBV10-1 and TRBJ2-7, with D unclear. Germline loops: CDR1 WNHNN, CDR2 SYGVQD (reference sequence). Deletions cut 5 bases from V and 5 bases from J, with 13 bases between. CDR3 length: 13 amino acids.

The CDR3 DNA follows: TGCAGCAGGCGGAGGGCAGGGAGGGGGTATACTGAAGCTTTCTTT. Protein: CSRRRAGRGYTEAFF. The chain is built from TRBV29-1 and TRBJ1-1, with a weak D call TRBD1 (6 bases). V was cut by 8 bases and J by 5 bases, with 24 bases left in between. The length of the CDR3 is 15 residues. CDR1 is SQVTM and CDR2 is ANQGSEA in the germline V gene.

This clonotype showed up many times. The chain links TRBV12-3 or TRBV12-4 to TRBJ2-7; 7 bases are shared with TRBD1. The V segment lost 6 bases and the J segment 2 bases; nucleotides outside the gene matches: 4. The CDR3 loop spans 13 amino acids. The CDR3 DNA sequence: TGTGCCAGCAGACCGGGACAGACCTACGAGCAGTACTTC. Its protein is CASRPGQTYEQYF.

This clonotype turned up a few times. The chain's CDR3 is CDGTGRYEQYF. In DNA form, the CDR3 reads TGTGACGGGACAGGCCGCTACGAGCAGTACTTC. The V gene is TRBV30, the J gene TRBJ2-7, with TRBD1 matching 8 bases. The CDR3 sequence is 11 residues long. Germline loops: CDR1 GTSNPN, CDR2 SVGIG (reference sequence).

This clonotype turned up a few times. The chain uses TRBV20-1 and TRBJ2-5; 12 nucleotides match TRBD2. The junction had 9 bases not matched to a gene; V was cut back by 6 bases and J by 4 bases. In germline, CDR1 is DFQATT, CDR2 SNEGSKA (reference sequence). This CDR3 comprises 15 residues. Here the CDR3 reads CSALRTSGVGETQYF. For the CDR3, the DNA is TGCAGTGCGCTGCGGACTAGCGGGGTAGGAGAGACCCAGTACTTC.

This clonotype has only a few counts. The DNA for the CDR3 is TGTGCCAGCTCACCACCGCAGGCTCCTGGACAGCAGTACTTC. Translation gives CASSPPQAPGQQYF. V gene TRBV18 combines with J gene TRBJ2-7; D gene unclear. The CDR3 contains 14 residues. Germline CDR1 is KGHSH and CDR2 is LQKENI. Deletions cut 0 bases from V and 8 bases from J, with 14 bases between.

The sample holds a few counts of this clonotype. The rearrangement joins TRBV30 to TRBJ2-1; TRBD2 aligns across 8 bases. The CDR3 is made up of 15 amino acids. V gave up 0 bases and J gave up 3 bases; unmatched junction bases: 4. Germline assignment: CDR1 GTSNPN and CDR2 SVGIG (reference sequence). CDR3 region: CAWSVRRGGYNEQFF. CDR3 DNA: TGTGCCTGGAGTGTACGTCGGGGGGGCTACAATGAGCAGTTCTTC.